This entry concerns a single T cell receptor (beta chain). Its antigen target is currently unknown. Qualities for individual bases were not recorded, and no much larger clone is one base off. TCRbeta CDR3 regions were amplified from genomic DNA using the immunoSEQ Assay, a bias-controlled multiplex PCR. As for the authors' bioinformatics: The number of nucleated cells in each sample was estimated by amplification of reference gene primers within the assay. To quantify the absolute abundance of each unique TCRbeta CDR3 rearrangement, sequence reads were collapsed and filtered. For each sample, productive Simpson clonality was calculated by taking the square root of Simpson's diversity index across productive rearrangements. TCRdb mirrors the immuneACCESS table, restricted to in-frame sequences. Some clones are absent from its copies; in checked studies, under half trace to an unresolved V gene, and the reason for the others is unknown. Clone size and V and J calls were adopted from that table, with D and trimming inferred from the DNA. This sample lists under 250,000 clones; 83% were detected once. The ten largest account for 2% to 3% of the sample.

Trimming removed 5 bases from V and 2 bases from J, leaving 13 bases between the germline ends. The CDR3 has 14 amino acids, counting the end cysteine and phenylalanine. The CDR3 DNA has 42 bases and is translated from base 1. Via the germline V gene (reference sequence), CDR1 is GTSNPN and CDR2 SVGIG. This sample is part of a study of blood T cell repertoires in COVID-19 (dated by TCRdb to the early 2020s). General notes on the study: Collaborator samples came from the United States, Italy and Spain and covered acute and convalescent phases of COVID-19. The material from the prospective study consisted of cDNA or gDNA derived from T cells, B-cell-depleted T cells, or PBMCs. A freely available public database, intended as a resource for researchers studying the immune response to SARS-CoV-2, is where the repertoires were released. Where available, HLA class I and class II types were taken from metadata supplied by the sample provider and were not determined by assay-based typing. Subjects who had been exposed to COVID-19, were actively infected with it, or had recovered from it provided the deeply sampled blood TCRbeta repertoires that made up the dataset. The sample metadata nearly always contained a de-identified subject ID, COVID-19 status, age in years and sex. Samples came from the ongoing ImmuneRACE study (first 160 participants) plus 1,254 subjects from 6 global collaborators.

Broader findings and caveats from the paper: The quantity of clinical and demographic metadata differed by source and by participant and was supplied without curation.

Whole blood was collected in K2EDTA tubes by collaborating institutions according to the institutions' own protocols. For TCRbeta analysis, collaborators shipped samples as frozen whole blood, isolated PBMCs, or DNA extracted from either of those sample types. This TCR was recovered from a woman in her thirties or forties with active or convalescent COVID-19. Input material: peripheral blood. This chain joins TRBV30 to TRBJ2-1; no D gene is confidently identified. The nucleotide sequence is given as TGTGCCTGGGCTCGAGAGGCCCCCTACAATGAGCAGTTCTTC. Its protein is CAWAREAPYNEQFF.